This T cell receptor (beta chain) was obtained from a study of vaccination effects on CD4 cells after COVID-19. Remarks on this clone: Antigen specificity is unknown.

In the ViraFEST assay, antigen-specific CD4+ clonotypes were identified by expansion after peptide-pool stimulation. Cells that had been cultured for less than 13 days were the source of isolated CD4+ T cells. Their SARS-CoV-2 infection, verified by PCR, occurred between March and December 2020. TCRdb keeps only in-frame clones here, not all; method: immunoSEQ multiplex PCR. This table has 20,000 to 30,000 clones, approximately 62% appearing once. Study-wide results and caveats: Relatively few convalescent patients took part in the study, which had no early post-infection timepoints.

V lost 3 bases and J lost 3, with 2 bases in between. This CDR3 is 12 amino acids long. CDR1 is SGHTA, CDR2 FQGNSA, per germline. V usage is TRBV7-2 and J usage is TRBJ2-2; D unresolved. This specimen was CD4+ T cells from PBMCs cultured with SARS-CoV-2 spike peptides, taken before COVID-19 vaccination. This clonotype originated in a human donor who had a prior SARS-CoV-2 infection. Written as DNA, the CDR3 is TGTGCCAGCAGCTTTTACACCGGGGAGCTGTTTTTT. Amino acid sequence: CASSFYTGELFF.